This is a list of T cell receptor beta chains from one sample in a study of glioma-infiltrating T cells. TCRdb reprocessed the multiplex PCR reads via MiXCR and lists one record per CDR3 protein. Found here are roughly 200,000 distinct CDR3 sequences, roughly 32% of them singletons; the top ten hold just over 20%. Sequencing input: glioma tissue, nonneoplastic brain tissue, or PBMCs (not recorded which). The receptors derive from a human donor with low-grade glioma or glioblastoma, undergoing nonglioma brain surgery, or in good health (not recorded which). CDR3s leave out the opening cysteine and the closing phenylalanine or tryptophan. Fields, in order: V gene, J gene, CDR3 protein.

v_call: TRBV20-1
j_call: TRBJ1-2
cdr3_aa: SASRVYGYT

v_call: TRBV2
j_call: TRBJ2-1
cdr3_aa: ASSGVYEQF

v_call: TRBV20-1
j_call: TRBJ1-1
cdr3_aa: LPRDITTTEAF

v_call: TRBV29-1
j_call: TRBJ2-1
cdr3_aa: SVRGTGEVFNEQF

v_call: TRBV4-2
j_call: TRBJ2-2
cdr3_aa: ASSQESGITGELF

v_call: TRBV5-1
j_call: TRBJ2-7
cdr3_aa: ASSVQTTYEQY

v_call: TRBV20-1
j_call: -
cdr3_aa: SARDTTVGQPQY

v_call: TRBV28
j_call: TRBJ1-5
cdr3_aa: ASSLYWSPGNQPQH

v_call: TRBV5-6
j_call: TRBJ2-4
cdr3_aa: ASSLAGTAKNIQY

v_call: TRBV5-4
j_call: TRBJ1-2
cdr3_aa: ASSLPGTGAYGYT

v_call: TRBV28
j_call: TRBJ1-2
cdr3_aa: ASSLWGGRHGYT

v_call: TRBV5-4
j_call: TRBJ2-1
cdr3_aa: ASSLAGHEQF

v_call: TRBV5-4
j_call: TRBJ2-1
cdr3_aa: ASSPWRGLSNEQI

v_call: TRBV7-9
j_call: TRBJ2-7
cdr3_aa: ASSLAYGQGDEQY

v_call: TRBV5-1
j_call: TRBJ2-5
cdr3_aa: ASSFTEFQETQY

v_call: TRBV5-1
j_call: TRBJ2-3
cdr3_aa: ATPRTTGLAGGFVCADTQY

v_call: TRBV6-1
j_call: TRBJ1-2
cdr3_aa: ARGRTLANYGYT